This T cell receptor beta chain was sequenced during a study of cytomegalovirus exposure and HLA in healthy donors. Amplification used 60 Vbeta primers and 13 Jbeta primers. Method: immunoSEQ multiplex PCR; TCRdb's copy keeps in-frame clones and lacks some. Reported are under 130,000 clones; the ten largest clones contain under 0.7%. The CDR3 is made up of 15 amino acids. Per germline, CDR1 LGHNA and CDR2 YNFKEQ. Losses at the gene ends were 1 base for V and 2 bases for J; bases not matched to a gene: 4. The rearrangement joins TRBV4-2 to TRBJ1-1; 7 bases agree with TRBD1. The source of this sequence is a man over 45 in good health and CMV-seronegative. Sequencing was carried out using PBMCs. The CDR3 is CASSQADRDNTEAFF. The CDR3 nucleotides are TGTGCCAGCAGCCAAGCTGACAGGGATAACACTGAAGCTTTCTTT.